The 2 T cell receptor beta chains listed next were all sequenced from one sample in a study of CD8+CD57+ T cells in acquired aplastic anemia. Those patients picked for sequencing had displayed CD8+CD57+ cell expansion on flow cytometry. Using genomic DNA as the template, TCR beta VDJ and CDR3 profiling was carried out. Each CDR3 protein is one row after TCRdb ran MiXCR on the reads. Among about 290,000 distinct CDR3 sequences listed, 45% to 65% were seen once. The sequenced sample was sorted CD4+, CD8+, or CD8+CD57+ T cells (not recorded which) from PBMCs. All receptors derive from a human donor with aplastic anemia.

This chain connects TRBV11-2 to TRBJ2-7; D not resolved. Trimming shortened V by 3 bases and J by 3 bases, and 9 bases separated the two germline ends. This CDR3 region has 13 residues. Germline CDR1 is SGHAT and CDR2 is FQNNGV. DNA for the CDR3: TGTGCCAGCAGCTTCGGTAGATTCTACGAGCAGTACTTC. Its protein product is CASSFGRFYEQYF. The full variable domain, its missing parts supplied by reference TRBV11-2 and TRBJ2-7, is EAGVAQSPRYKIIEKRQSVAFWCNPISGHATLYWYQQILGQGPKLLIQFQNNGVVDDSQLPKDRFSAERLKGVDSTLKIQPAKLEDSAVYLCASSFGRFYEQYFGPGTRLTVT.

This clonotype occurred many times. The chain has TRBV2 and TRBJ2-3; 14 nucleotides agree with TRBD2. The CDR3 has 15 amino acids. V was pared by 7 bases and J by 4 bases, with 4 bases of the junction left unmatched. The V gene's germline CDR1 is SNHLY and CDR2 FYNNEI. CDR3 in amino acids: CASTMGLAGADTQYF. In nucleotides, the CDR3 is TGTGCCAGCACCATGGGACTAGCGGGGGCAGATACGCAGTATTTT. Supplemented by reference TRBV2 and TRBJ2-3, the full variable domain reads EPEVTQTPSHQVTQMGQEVILRCVPISNHLYFYWYRQILGQKVEFLVSFYNNEISEKSEIFDDQFSVERPDGSNFTLKIRSTKLEDSAMYFCASTMGLAGADTQYFGPGTRLTVL.